This T cell receptor (beta chain) is drawn from a study of cytomegalovirus exposure and HLA in healthy donors. Findings and limits, study-wide: First-cohort TCR clusters were later found to tend to co-occur in the roughly 130 validation repertoires.

Worth noting for this clone: Its target is not known.

V gave up 6 bases and J gave up 6 bases; unmatched junction bases: 15. This CDR3 region has 16 residues. In germline, CDR1 is MNHNY, CDR2 SVGAGI (reference sequence). Assay used: immunoSEQ multiplex PCR; TCRdb lists only in-frame clones, some missing. Altogether around 300,000 clones are present, approximately 90% being singletons, with the ten largest covering approximately 0.88%. The sequencing sample was made of PBMCs. This clonotype was sampled from a woman aged 18-35 years in good health and CMV-seronegative. This chain uses TRBV6-6 with TRBJ2-3; 7 bases fit TRBD1. The CDR3 sequence is CASRKQGTALRDTQYF. Written as DNA, the CDR3 is TGTGCCAGCAGAAAACAGGGGACCGCGCTACGGGATACGCAGTATTTT.